One and the same sample provided the 4 T cell receptor beta chains below, sequenced in a study of Graves' ophthalmopathy and Graves' hyperthyroidism. The TCR beta CDR3 regions underwent amplification from RNA transcripts. RT-PCR was first run with HTBI primers, then multiplex PCR in a second round. TCRdb recomputed calls from the multiplex PCR reads with MiXCR, one row per CDR3 protein. The repertoire holds about 600,000 distinct CDR3 sequences, with under 45% as singletons. The sample consisted of peripheral blood or thyroid tissue (not recorded which). Source of these receptors: an adult man with Graves' hyperthyroidism.

At least ten counts were recorded for this clonotype. The chain links TRBV29-1 to TRBJ1-1; D not certain. This CDR3 contains 11 residues. V dropped 6 bases and J dropped 0 bases, with 5 bases sitting between them. From germline, CDR1 is SQVTM and CDR2 ANQGSEA. The CDR3: CSVGMNTEAFF. CDR3 sequence (DNA): TGCAGCGTCGGAATGAACACTGAAGCTTTCTTT.

As regards this clonotype: Here the CDR3 omits its conserved ending phenylalanine or tryptophan, so a read error is the likely source. It is unclear where the CDR3 begins or ends on the DNA, so no DNA is shown, and the CDR3 is as TCRdb lists it. The CDR3 reads CASSLSSS. V is TRBV7-3 and J is TRBJ2-5. Germline CDR1 and CDR2: SGHTA and FQGTGA. The CDR3 has 8 amino acids, counting both end residues.

The table lists this clonotype with many counts. Here the CDR3 reads CASSVEGNSNQPQHF. The CDR3 nucleotides read TGTGCCAGCAGCGTAGAGGGTAATAGCAATCAGCCCCAGCATTTT. The genes are TRBV9 and TRBJ1-5; no clear D. V was shortened by 0 bases and J by 0 bases, with 7 bases between the two germline ends. This CDR3 is built from 15 residues. Germline loops: CDR1 SGDLS, CDR2 YYNGEE.

A remark on this clonotype: This may come from a read error, since a much larger clone is one base off. The V gene is TRBV11-2, the J gene TRBJ2-7, with D possibly being TRBD1 (6 bases). Germline values: CDR1 SGHAT, CDR2 FQNNGV. This CDR3 is built from 15 residues. DNA for the CDR3: TGTGTCAGCAGCCAAGATCGCGACAGGCCCTACGAGCAGTACTTC. Protein sequence: CVSSQDRDRPYEQYF.